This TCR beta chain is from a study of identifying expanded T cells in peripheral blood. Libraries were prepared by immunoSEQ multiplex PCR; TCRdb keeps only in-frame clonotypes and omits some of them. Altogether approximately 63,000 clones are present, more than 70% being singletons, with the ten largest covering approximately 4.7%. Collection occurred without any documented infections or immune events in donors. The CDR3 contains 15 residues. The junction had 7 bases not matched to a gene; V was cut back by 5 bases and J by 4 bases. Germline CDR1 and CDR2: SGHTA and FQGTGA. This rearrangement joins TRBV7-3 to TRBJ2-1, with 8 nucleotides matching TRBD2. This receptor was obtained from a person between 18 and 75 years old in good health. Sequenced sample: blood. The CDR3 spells CASSISGAEYNEQFF. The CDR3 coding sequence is TGTGCCAGCAGCATTAGCGGGGCCGAATACAATGAGCAGTTCTTC.